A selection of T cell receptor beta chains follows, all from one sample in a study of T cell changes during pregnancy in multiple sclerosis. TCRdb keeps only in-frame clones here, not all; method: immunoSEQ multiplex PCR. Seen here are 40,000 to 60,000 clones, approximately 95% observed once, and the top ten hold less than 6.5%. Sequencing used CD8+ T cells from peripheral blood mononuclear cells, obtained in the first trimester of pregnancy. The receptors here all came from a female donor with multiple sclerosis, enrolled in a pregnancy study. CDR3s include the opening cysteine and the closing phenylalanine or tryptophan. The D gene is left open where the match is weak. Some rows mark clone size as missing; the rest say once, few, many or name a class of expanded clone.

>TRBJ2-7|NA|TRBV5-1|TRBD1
CASSVGTGSYEQYF
TGCGCCAGCAGCGTAGGGACAGGGTCCTACGAGCAGTACTTC
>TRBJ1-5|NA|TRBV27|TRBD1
CASSQQGAFQPQHF
TGTGCCAGCAGTCAACAGGGGGCGTTTCAGCCCCAGCATTTT
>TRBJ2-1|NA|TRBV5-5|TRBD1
CASTRTGYNEQFF
TGTGCCAGCACCAGGACAGGCTACAATGAGCAGTTCTTC
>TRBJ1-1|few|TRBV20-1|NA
CSAWDTDEAFF
TGCAGTGCTTGGGACACCGATGAAGCTTTCTTT
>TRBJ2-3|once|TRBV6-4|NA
CASSVREDADTQYF
TGTGCCAGCAGTGTAAGGGAGGACGCAGATACGCAGTATTTT
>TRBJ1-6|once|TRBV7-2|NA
CASSLAPGRYNSPLHF
TGTGCCAGCAGCTTAGCGCCAGGGCGTTATAATTCACCCCTCCACTTT
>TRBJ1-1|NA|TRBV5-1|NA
CASSFSQSMNTEAFF
TGCGCCAGCAGCTTTTCACAGAGCATGAACACTGAAGCTTTCTTT
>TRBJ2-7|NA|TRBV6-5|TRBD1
CASSLGGTGLNEQYF
TGTGCCAGCAGCCTCGGGGGGACAGGGTTGAACGAGCAGTACTTC
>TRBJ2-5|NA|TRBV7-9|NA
CASSLDRIETQYF
TGTGCCAGCAGCTTGGACAGAATAGAGACCCAGTACTTC
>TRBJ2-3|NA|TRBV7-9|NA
CASSFLADTQYF
TGTGCCAGCAGCTTCTTAGCAGATACGCAGTATTTT
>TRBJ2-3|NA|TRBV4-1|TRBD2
CASSLTSGRGTDTQYF
TGCGCCAGCAGCCTCACTAGCGGGAGAGGAACAGATACGCAGTATTTT
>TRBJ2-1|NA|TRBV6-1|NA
CASSEGDFSEQFF
TGTGCCAGCAGTGAAGGGGACTTTAGTGAGCAGTTCTTC
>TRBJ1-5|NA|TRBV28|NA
CATSLGVGHQPQHF
TGTGCAACATCCTTAGGGGTAGGGCATCAGCCCCAGCATTTT
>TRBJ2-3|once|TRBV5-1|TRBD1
CASSSGQDRYLSTDTQYF
TGCGCCAGCAGCTCCGGCCAGGACAGGTACCTTAGCACAGATACGCAGTATTTT
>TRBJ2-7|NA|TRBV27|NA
CASGDNYEQYF
TGTGCCAGTGGGGACAACTACGAGCAGTACTTC
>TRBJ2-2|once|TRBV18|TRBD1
CASSGTASNTGELFF
TGTGCCAGCTCCGGGACAGCATCGAACACCGGGGAGCTGTTTTTT
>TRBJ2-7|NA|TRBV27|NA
CASSWAANSEQYF
TGTGCCAGCAGTTGGGCAGCCAACTCCGAGCAGTACTTC
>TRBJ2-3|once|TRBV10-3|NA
CAIGGDTQYF
TGTGCCATCGGCGGGGATACGCAGTATTTT
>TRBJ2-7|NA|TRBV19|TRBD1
CASSPSTGFNEQYF
TGTGCCAGTAGTCCCTCGACAGGGTTCAACGAGCAGTACTTC
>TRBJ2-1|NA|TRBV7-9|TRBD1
CASSSQWQGDSYNEQFF
TGTGCCAGCAGCTCCCAGTGGCAGGGGGACTCCTACAATGAGCAGTTCTTC
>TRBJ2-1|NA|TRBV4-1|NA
CASSHPRIYGGNEQFF
TGCGCCAGCAGCCACCCTAGGATATACGGGGGCAATGAGCAGTTCTTC
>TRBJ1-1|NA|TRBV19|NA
CASRIGDTEAFF
TGTGCCAGTAGGATCGGTGACACTGAAGCTTTCTTT
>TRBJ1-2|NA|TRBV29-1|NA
CSVPGDGYTF
TGCAGCGTCCCGGGTGATGGCTACACCTTC
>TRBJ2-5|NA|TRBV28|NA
CASSFVPVEETQYF
TGTGCCAGCAGTTTTGTTCCGGTAGAAGAGACCCAGTACTTC
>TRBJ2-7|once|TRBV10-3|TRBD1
CAISTTIEGVTGGVLSYEQYF
TGTGCCATCAGTACGACGATCGAGGGGGTGACAGGGGGCGTCCTTAGCTACGAGCAGTACTTC
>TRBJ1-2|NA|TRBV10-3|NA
CAISEGEGGYTF
TGTGCCATCAGTGAAGGGGAGGGGGGCTACACCTTC